Presented here are 28 T cell receptor beta chains from one specimen sequenced in a study of blood T cell repertoires in COVID-19. Produced via immunoSEQ multiplex PCR; TCRdb's table is partial and in-frame only. The sample gives roughly 310,000 clones, 90% of which show up once; roughly 2.9% is in the top ten. Sequences were obtained from peripheral blood. Receptor source: a woman under 40 with COVID-19, enrolled during active disease.

The J gene is TRBJ1-1, the V gene TRBV12-5, with TRBD1 matching over 10 bases. Looked up from germline, CDR1 is LGHNT and CDR2 is FRNRAP. The length of the CDR3 is 16 residues. V was pared by 3 bases and J by 0 bases, with 4 bases of the junction left unmatched. The CDR3 region is CASGLETGGMNTEAFF. The CDR3, as DNA: TGTGCTAGTGGTTTAGAGACAGGGGGCATGAACACTGAAGCTTTCTTT.

This clone was observed a few times. The rearrangement links TRBV7-9 to TRBJ1-1; TRBD1 is a possible D gene (5 bases). The CDR3 extends over 15 amino acids. CDR1 and CDR2 from the germline V gene are SEHNR and FQNEAQ (reference sequence). V dropped 5 bases and J dropped 4 bases, with 17 bases sitting between them. The CDR3 reads CASSPRGTVFTEAFF. The CDR3 nucleotides are TGTGCCAGCAGCCCCCGGGGGACTGTTTTCACTGAAGCTTTCTTT.

In regard to this clone: This same CDR3 is encoded by further DNA sequences in the sample. The chain has TRBV27 and TRBJ2-7, with TRBD1 identical over 7 bases. Germline lookup yields CDR1 MNHEY and CDR2 SMNVEV (reference sequence). The CDR3 loop spans 12 amino acids. Losses at the gene ends were 5 bases for V and 4 bases for J; bases not matched to a gene: 2. Here the CDR3 reads CASSRTGYEQYF. The CDR3 DNA sequence: TGTGCCAGCAGTAGGACAGGATACGAGCAGTACTTC.

A word on this clone: Different DNA sequences within this sample yield the same CDR3. This chain connects TRBV9 to TRBJ1-5; 10 bases line up with TRBD1. Germline CDR1 reads SGDLS; CDR2 reads YYNGEE. With 2 bases clipped from V and 0 bases from J, the junction kept 2 bases outside the gene matches. The CDR3 runs 16 residues. In DNA, the CDR3 is TGTGCCAGCAGCGTCGGGACAGGGGATAGCAATCAGCCCCAGCATTTT. Amino acids: CASSVGTGDSNQPQHF. Using reference TRBV9 and TRBJ1-5 for the parts outside the CDR3, the full variable domain is DSGVTQTPKHLITATGQRVTLRCSPRSGDLSVYWYQQSLDQGLQFLIQYYNGEERAKGNILERFSAQQFPDLHSELNLSSLELGDSALYFCASSVGTGDSNQPQHFGDGTRLSIL.

The rearrangement uses TRBV5-4 and TRBJ2-3, with a weak D call TRBD2 (6 bases). Germline CDR1 reads SGHNT; CDR2 reads YYREEE (reference sequence). CDR3 length: 14 residues. The germline V and J ends were trimmed by 2 bases and 2 bases, with 9 bases remaining between them. The CDR3 loop reads CASSLADYTDTQYF. For the CDR3, the DNA is TGTGCCAGCAGCTTAGCGGACTACACAGATACGCAGTATTTT. Filled out from reference TRBV5-4 and TRBJ2-3, the complete variable domain reads ETGVTQSPTHLIKTRGQQVTLRCSSQSGHNTVSWYQQALGQGPQFIFQYYREEENGRGNFPPRFSGLQFPNYSSELNVNALELDDSALYLCASSLADYTDTQYFGPGTRLTVL.

This sequence joins TRBV5-1 and TRBJ1-1, with a weak D call TRBD1 (6 bases). Trimming pared 1 base from V and 6 bases from J, leaving 16 bases between. Germline loops: CDR1 SGHRS, CDR2 YFSETQ. This CDR3 spans 15 amino acids. CDR3 DNA: TGCGCCAGCAGCTTGAAATCCACAGGGATAGCTGAAGCTTTCTTT. Protein sequence: CASSLKSTGIAEAFF.

The V call is TRBV10-3, the J call TRBJ1-5; D perhaps matches TRBD1 (5 bases). Germline-derived CDR1 and CDR2 are ENHRY and SYGVKD. The CDR3 totals 15 residues. With 3 bases removed from V and 1 base from J, the gap between germline ends came to 10 bases. CDR3 in amino acids: CAISDGRASNQPQHF. The CDR3 nucleotides read TGTGCCATCAGTGACGGCAGGGCGAGCAATCAGCCCCAGCATTTT.

This clone came up once. This chain links TRBV10-1 with TRBJ2-7; 7 nucleotides line up with TRBD2. V was clipped by 3 bases and J by 2 bases; unmatched bases: 10. Germline values: CDR1 WNHNN, CDR2 SYGVQD (reference sequence). This CDR3 comprises 16 residues. The CDR3 is CASSDRWLAVPYEQYF. In nucleotides, the CDR3 is TGCGCCAGCAGTGATCGCTGGCTAGCGGTTCCCTACGAGCAGTACTTC.

The V gene is TRBV7-2, the J gene TRBJ1-5; tentatively, D is TRBD1 (5 bases). V dropped 5 bases and J dropped 2 bases, with 13 bases sitting between them. The CDR3 has 15 amino acids. The germline V gene encodes CDR1 SGHTA and CDR2 FQGNSA. In DNA form, the CDR3 reads TGTGCCAGCAGCCAGCGGGGGGATGGCAATCAGCCCCAGCATTTT. Encoded protein: CASSQRGDGNQPQHF.

The chain links TRBV12-3 or TRBV12-4 to TRBJ1-2; 9 nucleotides match TRBD1. CDR3 length equals 13 residues. V dropped 5 bases and J dropped 8; count of bases not matched to a gene: 6. CDR3 coding DNA: TGTGCCAGCAGTCTGGACAGGGGTTGGGGCTACACCTTC. Translation gives CASSLDRGWGYTF.

This clone was detected once. This chain joins TRBV5-1 and TRBJ1-2, with a weak D call TRBD1 (5 bases). Trimming removed 0 bases from V and 4 bases from J, with 13 bases in between. Germline V gives CDR1 SGHRS, CDR2 YFSETQ. The CDR3 consists of 15 residues. The CDR3 coding sequence is TGCGCCAGCAGCTTGGGGAGGGGCAGCGCCTATGGCTACACCTTC. This encodes CASSLGRGSAYGYTF.

The J gene is TRBJ1-4, the V gene TRBV7-3, with TRBD1 as a possible D gene (6 bases). Germline V gene lookup returns CDR1 SGHTA and CDR2 FQGTGA. This CDR3 has 13 amino acids. The V end was cut by 8 bases, the J end by 3 bases, with 10 bases between. CDR3: CASAQGPNEKLFF. CDR3 DNA: TGTGCCAGCGCACAGGGCCCTAATGAAAAACTGTTTTTT.

This chain links TRBV18 with TRBJ2-2; D might be TRBD1 (6 bases). V lost 5 bases and J lost 7, with 17 bases in between. This CDR3 has 15 amino acids. Looked up from germline, CDR1 is KGHSH and CDR2 is LQKENI. This CDR3 is CASSSLLQGIGELFF. CDR3 sequence (DNA): TGTGCCAGCTCATCTCTACTACAGGGAATCGGGGAGCTGTTTTTT. Complete variable domain (other parts from reference TRBV18 and TRBJ2-2): NAGVMQNPRHLVRRRGQEARLRCSPMKGHSHVYWYRQLPEEGLKFMVYLQKENIIDESGMPKERFSAEFPKEGPSILRIQQVVRGDSAAYFCASSSLLQGIGELFFGEGSRLTVL.

The rearrangement links TRBV6-5 to TRBJ1-1; no clear D. The V and J ends lost 0 bases and 1 base respectively, with 6 bases between them. The CDR3 spans 14 residues. Germline V CDR1 and CDR2: MNHEY, SVGAGI. CDR3 sequence reads: CASSYSRENTEAFF. The CDR3 DNA follows: TGTGCCAGCAGTTACTCCCGCGAGAACACTGAAGCTTTCTTT.

The chain has TRBV4-1 and TRBJ2-1, with D possibly TRBD1 on 7 matching bases. Germline lookup yields CDR1 MGHRA and CDR2 YSYEKL. This CDR3 region has 14 residues. Trimming stripped 2 bases from V and 8 bases from J, with 13 bases between. The CDR3 loop reads CASSQSQGGDEQFF. CDR3 DNA sequence: TGCGCCAGCAGCCAATCGCAGGGGGGCGATGAGCAGTTCTTC.

V is TRBV6-5 and J is TRBJ2-7; possible D gene TRBD1, 6 bases. CDR1 is MNHEY, CDR2 SVGAGI, per germline. The CDR3 spans 15 residues. Trimming took 7 bases from V and 0 from J, leaving 16 bases between them. The CDR3 region is CASTSGALPSYEQYF. In DNA form, the CDR3 reads TGTGCCAGCACCTCAGGGGCCCTCCCCTCCTACGAGCAGTACTTC.

This chain connects TRBV6-2 or TRBV6-3 to TRBJ2-5; D may be TRBD1 (5 bases). Trimming took off 2 bases at V and 4 bases at J, with 14 bases between the two ends. In germline, CDR1 is MNHEY, CDR2 SVGEGT. CDR3 length: 15 residues. The CDR3 bases are TGTGCCAGCAGTTACCTCGCCCAGCAGGGAGAGACCCAGTACTTC. This gives the protein CASSYLAQQGETQYF.

The chain uses TRBV18 and TRBJ1-1, with 7 positions matching TRBD1. Germline CDR1 reads KGHSH; CDR2 reads LQKENI. This CDR3 has 15 amino acids. With 3 bases clipped from V and 3 bases from J, the junction kept 7 bases outside the gene matches. The CDR3 loop is CASSPSTGWDTEAFF. The CDR3 DNA reads as TGTGCCAGCTCACCGTCGACAGGGTGGGACACTGAAGCTTTCTTT.

The J gene is TRBJ1-1, the V gene TRBV11-2, with 7 bases fitting TRBD1. CDR3 length equals 14 residues. The V gene's germline CDR1 is SGHAT and CDR2 FQNNGV. V lost 4 bases, J lost 4 bases, and 6 bases stayed unmatched. The CDR3 region is CASSSYRGSTEAFF. The CDR3 DNA reads TGTGCCAGCAGCTCCTACAGGGGTAGCACTGAAGCTTTCTTT.

The V and J genes are TRBV7-9 and TRBJ2-7; 9 positions match TRBD1. Per germline, CDR1 SEHNR and CDR2 FQNEAQ (reference sequence). Germline trimming cut 5 bases from V and 6 bases from J; bases unmatched to any gene: 5. The CDR3 extends over 13 amino acids. The CDR3 region is CASSVGTGREQYF. In DNA, the CDR3 is TGTGCCAGCAGCGTCGGGACAGGGCGCGAGCAGTACTTC.

This clone was seen a handful of times. The chain links TRBV10-1 to TRBJ2-7; 7 nucleotides match TRBD2. Looked up from germline, CDR1 is WNHNN and CDR2 is SYGVQD (reference sequence). The CDR3 totals 14 residues. Trimming cost V 5 bases and J 1 base; bases outside gene matches: 5. The CDR3 sequence is CASSSSGASYEQYF. CDR3 in DNA: TGCGCCAGCAGTTCGAGCGGGGCATCCTACGAGCAGTACTTC.

The V gene is TRBV28, the J gene TRBJ1-1, with D hard to call. Deletions cut 5 bases from V and 0 bases from J, with 4 bases between. The CDR3 totals 12 residues. The V gene's germline CDR1 is MDHEN and CDR2 SYDVKM. The CDR3: CASSIMNTEAFF. CDR3 coding DNA: TGTGCCAGCAGTATCATGAACACTGAAGCTTTCTTT.

V usage is TRBV10-1 and J usage is TRBJ2-2; D is perhaps TRBD1 (5 bases). CDR1 and CDR2 from the germline V gene are WNHNN and SYGVQD (reference sequence). Trimming removed 0 bases at V and 3 bases at J, with 8 bases between. The CDR3 spans 15 residues. DNA of the CDR3: TGCGCCAGCAGTGAGTCGGGCAGGGACACCGGGGAGCTGTTTTTT. It encodes CASSESGRDTGELFF.

The chain couples TRBV3-1 (or the pseudogene TRBV3-2) to TRBJ1-2, with 8 nucleotides matching TRBD1. The CDR3 totals 14 residues. Germline CDR1 reads LGHDT; CDR2 reads YNNKEL (reference sequence). The J segment lost 4 bases and the V segment lost 4 bases, leaving 5 bases of the junction unmatched. CDR3 in amino acids: CASSPDRDSYGYTF. The CDR3 nucleotides read TGTGCCAGCAGCCCGGACAGGGATTCCTATGGCTACACCTTC.

This CDR3 reads CASSLNSGNQPQHF. Here the CDR3 DNA reads TGTGCCAGCAGCTTAAATTCGGGGAATCAGCCCCAGCATTTT. The V gene is TRBV7-2, the J gene TRBJ1-5; D remains ambiguous. Germline CDR1 SGHTA, CDR2 FQGNSA. Trimming took 2 bases from V and 4 from J, leaving 9 bases between them. The CDR3 has 14 residues. Together with reference TRBV7-2 and TRBJ1-5, the CDR3 gives the full variable domain: GAGVSQSPSNKVTEKGKDVELRCDPISGHTALYWYRQSLGQGLEFLIYFQGNSAPDKSGLPSDRFSAERTGGSVSTLTIQRTQQEDSAVYLCASSLNSGNQPQHFGDGTRLSIL.

This chain connects TRBV7-9 to TRBJ1-1, with 10 bases matching TRBD1. The trim removed 3 bases at V and 10 bases at J, leaving 5 bases unmatched. The CDR3 contains 13 residues. The germline V gene encodes CDR1 SEHNR and CDR2 FQNEAQ (reference sequence). In DNA form, the CDR3 reads TGTGCCAGCAGCTTGGGACAGGGGATCGCAGCTTTCTTT. This sequence encodes CASSLGQGIAAFF.

The chain is built from TRBV29-1 and TRBJ1-1, with 7 bases lining up with TRBD1. The CDR3 length is 13 residues. The junction had 10 bases not matched to a gene; V was cut back by 6 bases and J by 6 bases. Germline CDR1 reads SQVTM; CDR2 reads ANQGSEA. CDR3 amino acids: CSVATGTDAEAFF. In nucleotides, the CDR3 is TGCAGCGTCGCTACGGGGACAGACGCTGAAGCTTTCTTT.

The genes are TRBV11-2 and TRBJ1-1; 10 nucleotides align to TRBD1. Germline V lookup: CDR1 SGHAT, CDR2 FQNNGV. The CDR3 sequence is 15 residues long. V shed 2 bases, J shed 6 bases, and the junction held 6 bases outside the gene matches. The CDR3 coding sequence is TGTGCCAGCAGCTTATCAGGACAGGGGGTTGCTGAAGCTTTCTTT. It codes for CASSLSGQGVAEAFF. The complete variable domain, with remaining parts taken from reference TRBV11-2 and TRBJ1-1, reads EAGVAQSPRYKIIEKRQSVAFWCNPISGHATLYWYQQILGQGPKLLIQFQNNGVVDDSQLPKDRFSAERLKGVDSTLKIQPAKLEDSAVYLCASSLSGQGVAEAFFGQGTRLTVV.